One T cell receptor beta chain is described in this entry. The antigen is unknown. After removal of 10 bases from V and 5 bases from J, the junction contained 5 bases not matched to a gene. The CDR3 length is 12 residues. CDR1 is ENHRY and CDR2 is SYGVKD in the germline V gene. The data were obtained in a study of molecular identifiers for immune sequencing clone quantification. Findings and limits, study-wide: Underestimated sizes of highly expanded clones could result from identical TCR molecules that share a barcode.

TCRdb passed the PCR reads through MiXCR, listing each CDR3 protein once. The sample includes about 300,000 distinct CDR3 sequences, about 20% seen only once; the top ten take roughly 0.86%. Naive CD8 T cells were sorted, and the gate applied was CD8+CD4-CCR7+CD45RA+. J is TRBJ2-5 and V is TRBV10-3; the match to TRBD1 covers 9 bases. The sequenced material came from naive CD8+ T cells from blood, with Jurkat cell RNA spiked in. The subset was: FACS-sorted CD8+CD4-CCR7+CD45RA+ naive T cells. The TCR comes from a human donor in good health. Some libraries in this study had Jurkat cell RNA spiked in. The DNA of the CDR3 is TGTGCCACCAGAGGGACAGGGGAGACCCAGTACTTC. Protein product: CATRGTGETQYF.